What follows is one T cell receptor beta chain and its context. Its antigen remains unidentified. Germline-derived CDR1 and CDR2 are KGHDR and SFDVKD. V was cut by 7 bases and J by 9 bases, with 12 bases left in between. The CDR3 length is 13 residues. Quantitative barcoded 5'-RACE was used to prepare TCR beta libraries. Using its own MiXCR run on the 5' RACE reads, TCRdb lists one record per CDR3 protein. The table has approximately 300,000 distinct CDR3 sequences, roughly 8% seen once. This entry comes from a study of CD8 T cells in ankylosing spondylitis. Study results and limitations: Reactive arthritis synovial fluid and blood were previously reported to contain some motif variants. Within peripheral blood, clones linked to disease were CD8+ and relatively rare. Significantly higher representation of disease-linked clones was reported for matched ankylosing spondylitis synovial fluid. For ankylosing spondylitis blood, a TCR beta motif of about eight highly homologous variants appeared characteristic.

The source of this sequence is a male donor with ankylosing spondylitis. The sequencing input was blood, either unsorted or a sorted T cell fraction (not recorded which). The chain couples TRBV24-1 to TRBJ1-6; D is ambiguous. The DNA for the CDR3 is TGTGCCACCAGCCGTGGGTGGGCTTCACCCCTCCACTTT. Its protein is CATSRGWASPLHF.